The 24 T cell receptor beta chains reported below all come from one sample, sequenced in a study of cytomegalovirus exposure and HLA in healthy donors. Primers: 60 Vbeta forward and 13 Jbeta reverse. Produced via immunoSEQ multiplex PCR; TCRdb's table is partial and in-frame only. This table holds under 150,000 clones, roughly 74% found once. Material: PBMCs. The receptors here all came from a woman in her thirties or forties in good health and CMV-seropositive.

The chain has TRBV6-5 and TRBJ2-1, with 7 nucleotides matching TRBD2. The V segment lost 5 bases and the J segment 8 bases; nucleotides outside the gene matches: 12. The CDR3 covers 15 residues. Germline CDR1 reads MNHEY; CDR2 reads SVGAGI. CDR3 DNA sequence: TGTGCCAGCAGTGTGACTAGCCCCCTTTTGGATGAGCAGTTCTTC. Translation gives CASSVTSPLLDEQFF.

V is TRBV5-6 and J is TRBJ2-7; D not resolved. Trimming shortened V by 2 bases and J by 3 bases, and 12 bases separated the two germline ends. This CDR3 is built from 14 residues. Germline V lookup: CDR1 SGHDT, CDR2 YYEEEE. CDR3 in amino acids: CASSFGLGSYEQYF. In DNA, the CDR3 is TGTGCCAGCAGCTTTGGCCTAGGCAGCTACGAGCAGTACTTC.

This clone appeared once. This chain links TRBV28 with TRBJ2-2, with 8 bases aligning to TRBD2. The V segment lost 6 bases and the J segment 6 bases; nucleotides outside the gene matches: 15. Per the germline V gene, CDR1 is MDHEN and CDR2 is SYDVKM. The CDR3 sequence is 17 residues long. As DNA, the CDR3 is TGTGCCAGCAGACCACGCCCCCCCCGGGAGGGCGCCGGGGAGCTGTTTTTT. Translating it yields CASRPRPPREGAGELFF.

The chain recombines TRBV18 with TRBJ1-4, with D maybe TRBD1 (5 bases). Trimming stripped 3 bases from V and 5 bases from J, with 16 bases between. CDR3 size: 16 residues. The germline V gene encodes CDR1 KGHSH and CDR2 LQKENI. Here the CDR3 reads CASSPVAGTRNEKLFF. The CDR3 region has the DNA TGTGCCAGCTCACCTGTCGCGGGGACCCGGAATGAAAAACTGTTTTTT.

The J gene is TRBJ1-5, the V gene TRBV5-5; weak D call: TRBD1 (6 bases). The CDR3 totals 15 residues. Germline CDR1 SGHKS, CDR2 YYEKEE (reference sequence). The V end lost 2 bases, the J end lost 11 bases, and 20 bases lay between the germline ends. CDR3 loop: CASSFGQQFPLAQHF. CDR3 sequence (DNA): TGTGCCAGCAGCTTCGGACAGCAATTTCCTTTGGCCCAGCATTTT.

The gene calls are TRBV28 and TRBJ1-1, with 10 bases aligning to TRBD1. CDR1 is MDHEN and CDR2 is SYDVKM in the germline V gene. The CDR3 has 16 residues. V shed 6 bases and J 0 bases; nucleotides not matched to a gene: 7. The CDR3 nucleotides read TGTGCCAGCAGCCGGGTTGGACAGGGGGTGAACACTGAAGCTTTCTTT. This codes for CASSRVGQGVNTEAFF.

This clone was seen a single time. V usage is TRBV7-9 and J usage is TRBJ2-1; TRBD1 agrees at 7 bases. Per the germline V gene, CDR1 is SEHNR and CDR2 is FQNEAQ (reference sequence). With 5 bases clipped from V and 4 bases from J, the junction kept 8 bases outside the gene matches. The CDR3 spans 15 residues. The CDR3 DNA reads as TGTGCCAGCAGCCCTCATGGGACAGTTTACAATGAGCAGTTCTTC. This encodes CASSPHGTVYNEQFF.

The rearrangement links TRBV5-4 to TRBJ2-7, with D possibly TRBD2 on 6 matching bases. V lost 1 base to trimming and J lost 7 bases, with 12 bases between them. The CDR3 sequence is 13 residues long. CDR1 is SGHNT and CDR2 is YYREEE in the germline V gene (reference sequence). The chain's CDR3 is CASSLFPGVEQYF. The CDR3 DNA sequence: TGTGCCAGCAGCTTGTTCCCGGGGGTGGAGCAGTACTTC. The variable domain in full, with the rest retrieved from reference TRBV5-4 and TRBJ2-7, is ETGVTQSPTHLIKTRGQQVTLRCSSQSGHNTVSWYQQALGQGPQFIFQYYREEENGRGNFPPRFSGLQFPNYSSELNVNALELDDSALYLCASSLFPGVEQYFGPGTRLTVT.

The chain combines TRBV2 with TRBJ2-1; D not resolved. Germline V gene sequence: CDR1 SNHLY, CDR2 FYNNEI. The V and J ends lost 2 bases and 7 bases respectively, with 6 bases between them. The CDR3 is 12 residues long. This CDR3 reads CASSESPNEQFF. In nucleotides, the CDR3 is TGTGCCAGCAGTGAATCCCCGAATGAGCAGTTCTTC.

V usage is TRBV7-8 and J usage is TRBJ2-1; D is unclear. The ends were cut back, 5 bases at V and 0 bases at J, with 14 bases in the middle. Per germline, CDR1 SGHVS and CDR2 FQNEAQ. This CDR3 region has 16 residues. The CDR3 DNA reads as TGTGCCAGCAGCCCCCCTATGGAGAGCTCCTACAATGAGCAGTTCTTC. Protein: CASSPPMESSYNEQFF.

This sequence joins TRBV18 and TRBJ2-7; TRBD1 might be the D (6 bases). V lost 0 bases and J lost 5, with 17 bases in between. This CDR3 spans 16 amino acids. Germline V gives CDR1 KGHSH, CDR2 LQKENI. The CDR3 bases are TGTGCCAGCTCACCACCGGGGGCGAGTATTTGGGACGAGCAGTACTTC. It is translated as CASSPPGASIWDEQYF.

The V call is TRBV5-6, the J call TRBJ2-5; TRBD1 is a possible D gene (7 bases). The CDR3 has 15 amino acids. The germline gives CDR1 SGHDT, CDR2 YYEEEE. The V end lost 4 bases, the J end lost 7 bases, and 20 bases lay between the germline ends. Here the CDR3 DNA reads TGTGCCAGCAGCCGAACAGGAGGGGGCCGATGGACCCAGTACTTC. This encodes CASSRTGGGRWTQYF. Complete variable domain (other parts from reference TRBV5-6 and TRBJ2-5): DAGVTQSPTHLIKTRGQQVTLRCSPKSGHDTVSWYQQALGQGPQFIFQYYEEEERQRGNFPDRFSGHQFPNYSSELNVNALLLGDSALYLCASSRTGGGRWTQYFGPGTRLLVL.

Regarding this clone: Distinct nucleotide sequences in the sample also encode this CDR3. The rearrangement links TRBV28 to TRBJ2-7; TRBD2 aligns across 7 bases. The CDR3 sequence is 13 residues long. Per germline, CDR1 MDHEN and CDR2 SYDVKM. Trimming cost V 3 bases and J 4 bases; bases outside gene matches: 3. CDR3 amino acids: CASSLVGLYEQYF. CDR3 DNA sequence: TGTGCCAGCAGTTTGGTGGGACTATACGAGCAGTACTTC.

The chain carries TRBV28 and TRBJ2-7; D possibly corresponds to TRBD2 (6 bases). The V end lost 3 bases, the J end lost 5 bases, and 14 bases lay between the germline ends. The germline V gene has CDR1 MDHEN and CDR2 SYDVKM. CDR3 length: 14 amino acids. CDR3 in amino acids: CASSFSGSFDEQYF. As DNA, the CDR3 is TGTGCCAGCAGTTTTTCCGGGAGTTTCGACGAGCAGTACTTC.

The chain has TRBV28 and TRBJ2-6; D may be TRBD1 (5 bases). The CDR3 is made up of 15 amino acids. V lost 5 bases and J 0 bases, leaving 8 bases between the germline ends. Germline lookup yields CDR1 MDHEN and CDR2 SYDVKM. The CDR3 loop reads CASSGQPSGANVLTF. The CDR3 nucleotides read TGTGCCAGCAGTGGACAACCCTCTGGGGCCAACGTCCTGACTTTC.

A few counts support this clone. The CDR3 DNA reads TGTGCCAGCAGCTTGGCACTCTTAGATACGCAGTATTTT. Translation: CASSLALLDTQYF. This chain connects TRBV5-6 to TRBJ2-3; D remains unclear. The V and J ends lost 0 bases and 5 bases respectively, with 7 bases between them. This CDR3 comprises 13 residues. CDR1 is SGHDT, CDR2 YYEEEE, per germline.

The chain joins TRBV6-5 to TRBJ2-7, with 7 bases lining up with TRBD1. This CDR3 is built from 14 residues. V was clipped by 6 bases and J by 1 base; unmatched bases: 6. Germline loops: CDR1 MNHEY, CDR2 SVGAGI. The CDR3 here is CASSRDSQSYEQYF. Here the CDR3 DNA reads TGTGCCAGCAGCCGGGACAGCCAATCCTACGAGCAGTACTTC.

V gene TRBV28 combines with J gene TRBJ1-2; 11 bases map to TRBD1. V was pared by 5 bases and J by 5 bases, with 4 bases of the junction left unmatched. The CDR3 totals 14 residues. In germline, CDR1 is MDHEN, CDR2 SYDVKM. The CDR3 here is CASSPGTGGYGYTF. Written as DNA, the CDR3 is TGTGCCAGCAGTCCTGGGACAGGGGGGTATGGCTACACCTTC.

V usage is TRBV18 and J usage is TRBJ2-5; 9 bases match TRBD1. The CDR3 is 16 amino acids. Germline V lookup: CDR1 KGHSH, CDR2 LQKENI. V was clipped by 0 bases and J by 3 bases; unmatched bases: 5. CDR3 loop: CASSPPDRGREETQYF. The CDR3 nucleotides read TGTGCCAGCTCACCACCGGACAGGGGTCGAGAAGAGACCCAGTACTTC. The whole variable domain, remainder taken from reference TRBV18 and TRBJ2-5, is NAGVMQNPRHLVRRRGQEARLRCSPMKGHSHVYWYRQLPEEGLKFMVYLQKENIIDESGMPKERFSAEFPKEGPSILRIQQVVRGDSAAYFCASSPPDRGREETQYFGPGTRLLVL.

This clone was detected once. The J gene is TRBJ2-1, the V gene TRBV6-5; TRBD2 matches 8 bases. Per germline, CDR1 MNHEY and CDR2 SVGAGI. V lost 0 bases and J lost 9; bases outside the gene matches: 7. The CDR3 has 15 amino acids. In DNA form, the CDR3 reads TGTGCCAGCAGTTACTCGAAGGCCCTAGCGGGTGAGCAGTTCTTC. It encodes CASSYSKALAGEQFF.

The rearrangement uses TRBV9 and TRBJ1-2; 9 bases align to TRBD1. Germline CDR1 SGDLS, CDR2 YYNGEE. Trimming cost V 4 bases and J 1 base; bases outside gene matches: 14. The CDR3 sequence is 18 residues long. CDR3 DNA sequence: TGTGCCAGCAGCAAAGGGAGGGGGGGACAGGGTCTTAACTATGGCTACACCTTC. As protein: CASSKGRGGQGLNYGYTF. Using reference TRBV9 and TRBJ1-2 for the parts outside the CDR3, the full variable domain is DSGVTQTPKHLITATGQRVTLRCSPRSGDLSVYWYQQSLDQGLQFLIQYYNGEERAKGNILERFSAQQFPDLHSELNLSSLELGDSALYFCASSKGRGGQGLNYGYTFGSGTRLTVV.

This clone has a single count. V gene TRBV11-2 combines with J gene TRBJ2-3; 7 nucleotides agree with TRBD2. Trimming cost V 5 bases and J 5 bases; bases outside gene matches: 13. Germline CDR1 reads SGHAT; CDR2 reads FQNNGV. The CDR3 consists of 16 residues. This CDR3 is CASSPPGGTTQDTQYF. DNA for the CDR3: TGTGCCAGCAGCCCACCAGGCGGGACTACTCAAGATACGCAGTATTTT.

The chain combines TRBV28 with TRBJ2-7; TRBD2 might be the D (6 bases). Per the germline V gene, CDR1 is MDHEN and CDR2 is SYDVKM. This CDR3 comprises 14 residues. V lost 4 bases to trimming and J lost 3 bases, with 13 bases between them. CDR3 sequence: CASSSGGILYEQYF. The CDR3 nucleotides read TGTGCCAGCAGTTCGGGCGGGATCCTCTACGAGCAGTACTTC.

This chain joins TRBV27 and TRBJ2-7, with 11 bases lining up with TRBD2. Trimming removed 5 bases from V and 4 bases from J; junction bases left unmatched: 10. CDR3 size: 16 residues. Germline-derived CDR1 and CDR2 are MNHEY and SMNVEV (reference sequence). The CDR3 DNA reads as TGTGCCAGCAGTGCCACACTAGCGGGAGTCTCTTACGAGCAGTACTTC. Its protein product is CASSATLAGVSYEQYF.